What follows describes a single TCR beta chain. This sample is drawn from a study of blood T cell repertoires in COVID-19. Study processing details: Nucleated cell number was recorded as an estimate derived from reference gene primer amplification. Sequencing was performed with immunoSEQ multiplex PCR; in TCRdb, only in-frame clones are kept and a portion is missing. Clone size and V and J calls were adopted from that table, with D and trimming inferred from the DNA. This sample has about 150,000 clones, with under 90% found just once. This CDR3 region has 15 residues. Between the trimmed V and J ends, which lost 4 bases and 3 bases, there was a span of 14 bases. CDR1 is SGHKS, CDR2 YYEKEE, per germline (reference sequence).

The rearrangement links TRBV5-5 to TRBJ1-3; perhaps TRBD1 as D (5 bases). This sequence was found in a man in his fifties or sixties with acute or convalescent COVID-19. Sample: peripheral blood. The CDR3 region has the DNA TGTGCCAGCAGCGTGGAGCGGGGGAATGGAAACACCATATATTTT. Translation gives CASSVERGNGNTIYF.